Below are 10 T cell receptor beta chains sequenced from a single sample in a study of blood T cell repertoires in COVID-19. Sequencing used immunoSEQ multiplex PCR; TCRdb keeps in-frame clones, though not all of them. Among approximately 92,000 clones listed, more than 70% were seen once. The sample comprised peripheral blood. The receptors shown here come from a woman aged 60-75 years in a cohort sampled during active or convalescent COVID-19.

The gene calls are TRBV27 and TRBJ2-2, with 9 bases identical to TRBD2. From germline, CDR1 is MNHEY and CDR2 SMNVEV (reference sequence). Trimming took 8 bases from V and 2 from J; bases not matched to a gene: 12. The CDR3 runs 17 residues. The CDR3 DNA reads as TGTGCCAGCTATTCCCCGACTAGCGGACTAAACACCGGGGAGCTGTTTTTT. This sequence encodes CASYSPTSGLNTGELFF.

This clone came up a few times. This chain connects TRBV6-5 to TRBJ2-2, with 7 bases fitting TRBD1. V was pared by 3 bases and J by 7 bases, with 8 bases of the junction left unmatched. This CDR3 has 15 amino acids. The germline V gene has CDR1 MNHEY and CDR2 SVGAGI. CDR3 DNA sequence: TGTGCCAGCAGTTATTCACAGGGGTCGGGCGGGGAGCTGTTTTTT. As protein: CASSYSQGSGGELFF.

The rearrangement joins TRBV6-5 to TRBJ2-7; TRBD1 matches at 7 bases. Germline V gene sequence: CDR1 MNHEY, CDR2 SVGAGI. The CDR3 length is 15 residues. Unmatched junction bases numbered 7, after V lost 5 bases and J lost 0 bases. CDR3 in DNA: TGTGCCAGCAGTCCCCGACAGGGTAGCTCCTACGAGCAGTACTTC. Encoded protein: CASSPRQGSSYEQYF.

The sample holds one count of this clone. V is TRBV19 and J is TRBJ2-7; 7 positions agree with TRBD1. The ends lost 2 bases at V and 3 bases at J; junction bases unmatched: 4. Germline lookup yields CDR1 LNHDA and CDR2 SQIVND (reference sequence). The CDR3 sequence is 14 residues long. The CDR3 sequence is CASSIRDSLYEQYF. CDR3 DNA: TGTGCCAGTAGTATAAGGGACAGCCTCTACGAGCAGTACTTC.

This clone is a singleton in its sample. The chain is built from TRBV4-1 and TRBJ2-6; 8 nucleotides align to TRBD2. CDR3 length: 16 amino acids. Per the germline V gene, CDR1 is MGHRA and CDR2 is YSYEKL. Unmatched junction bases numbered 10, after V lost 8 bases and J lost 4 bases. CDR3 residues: CASRLGGAYGANVLTF. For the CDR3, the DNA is TGCGCCAGCCGCCTCGGGGGGGCTTACGGGGCCAACGTCCTGACTTTC.

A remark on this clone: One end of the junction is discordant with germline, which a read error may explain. The CDR3: CASSLDEGTEAFF. In nucleotides, the CDR3 is TGTGCTAGCAGCTTAGACGAGGGCACTGAAGCTTTCTTT. This sequence joins TRBV7-7 and TRBJ1-1, with unresolved D. Per the germline V gene, CDR1 is SSHAT and CDR2 is FNYEAQ (reference sequence). The CDR3 has 13 amino acids.

CDR3 coding DNA: TGTGCCAGCAGCTTTCAGACAGGGTGGAACACTGAAGCTTTCTTT. Translation gives CASSFQTGWNTEAFF. The V gene is TRBV5-5, the J gene TRBJ1-1, with TRBD1 matching over 7 bases. The CDR3 has 15 amino acids. Germline V gives CDR1 SGHKS, CDR2 YYEKEE (reference sequence). The J segment lost 1 base and the V segment lost 2 bases, leaving 5 bases of the junction unmatched.

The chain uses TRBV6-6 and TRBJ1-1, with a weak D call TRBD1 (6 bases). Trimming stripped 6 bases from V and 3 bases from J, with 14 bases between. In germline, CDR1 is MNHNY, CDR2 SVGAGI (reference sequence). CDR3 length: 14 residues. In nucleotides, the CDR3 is TGTGCCAGCAGACCAGGGGAGGGGGACACTGAAGCTTTCTTT. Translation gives CASRPGEGDTEAFF.

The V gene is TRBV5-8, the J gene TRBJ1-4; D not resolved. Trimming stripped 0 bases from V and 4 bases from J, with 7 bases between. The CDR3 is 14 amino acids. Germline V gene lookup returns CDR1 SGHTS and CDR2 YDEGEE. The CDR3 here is CASSLDQRNEKLFF. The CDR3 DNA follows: TGTGCCAGCAGCTTGGATCAGCGTAATGAAAAACTGTTTTTT.

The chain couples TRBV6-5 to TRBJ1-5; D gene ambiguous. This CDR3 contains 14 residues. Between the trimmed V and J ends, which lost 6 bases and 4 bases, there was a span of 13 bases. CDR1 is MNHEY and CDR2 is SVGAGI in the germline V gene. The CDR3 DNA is TGTGCCAGCAGCCCCTTGGGCCCTAATCAGCCCCAGCATTTT. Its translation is CASSPLGPNQPQHF.